This is a list of T cell receptor beta chains from one sample in a study of blood T cell repertoires in COVID-19. Sequenced by immunoSEQ multiplex PCR; TCRdb stores in-frame clones only, minus some. The sample yields 150,000 to 200,000 clones, 80% to 90% seen once. The specimen sequenced was peripheral blood. All receptors derive from a human donor with active or convalescent COVID-19. The donor label of this sample is uncertain. Each CDR3 is given with its conserved first and last residue. The D gene is left open where the match is weak. Only some rows state a clone size, as once, few, many or a class for expanded clones.

j_call,clone_size,v_call,d_call,cdr3_nt,cdr3_aa
TRBJ2-1,-,TRBV27,-,TGTGCCAGCAGTTTGTACAGGGGGGGTGAGCAGTTCTTC,CASSLYRGGEQFF
TRBJ1-4,-,TRBV28,-,TGTGCCAGCAGAGCAGGGGCAGCTAATGAAAAACTGTTTTTT,CASRAGAANEKLFF
TRBJ2-3,-,TRBV28,TRBD1,TGTGCCAGCAGTTTAGGACAGGGATGGGCAGATACGCAGTATTTT,CASSLGQGWADTQYF
TRBJ2-3,-,TRBV5-1,-,TGCGCCAGCAGCTTGGCCGTGAGGGAATCGGATACGCAGTATTTT,CASSLAVRESDTQYF
TRBJ2-7,few,TRBV9,-,TGTGCAGAACTAACAGGGCCCTACGAGCAGTACTTC,CAELTGPYEQYF
TRBJ1-6,-,TRBV14,-,TGTGCCAGCAGCCCGAGCTCCTATAATTCACCCCTCCACTTT,CASSPSSYNSPLHF
TRBJ1-1,-,TRBV6-4,-,TGTGCCAGCAGTGAATCTGCCTGGGGGGGTAACACTGAAGCTTTCTTT,CASSESAWGGNTEAFF
TRBJ2-1,once,TRBV19,TRBD2,TGTGCCAGTAGTATAGATGCGGGGACTAGACCCTACAATGAGCAGTTCTTC,CASSIDAGTRPYNEQFF
TRBJ2-7,-,TRBV28,-,TGTGCCAGCAGTTTATCAGGCAAGTACGAGCAGTACTTC,CASSLSGKYEQYF
TRBJ2-7,-,TRBV6-2/TRBV6-3,-,TGTGCCAGCAGTTACGAGCAGGGCCGGGGGATCTCCTACGAGCAGTACTTC,CASSYEQGRGISYEQYF
TRBJ2-1,-,TRBV5-1,TRBD2,TGCGCCAGCAGCTTAGGCGGGAGGGTTTCCTACAATGAGCAGTTCTTC,CASSLGGRVSYNEQFF
TRBJ1-3,-,TRBV28,TRBD1,TGTGCCAGCAGGGGGACAGGGCGGGTAAACACCATATATTTT,CASRGTGRVNTIYF
TRBJ1-5,-,TRBV19,TRBD1,TGTGCCACTCCTAGGACAGGGTTCGTTCGATTTCCTGTCAATCAGCCCCAGCATTTT,CATPRTGFVRFPVNQPQHF
TRBJ2-2,few,TRBV2,-,TGTGCCAGCACGCTAGTAGGTACCGGGGAGCTGTTTTTT,CASTLVGTGELFF
TRBJ2-7,-,TRBV3-1/TRBV3-2,TRBD1,TGTGCCAGCAGCCAAGGCCACAGGGGGCCCGAGCAGTACTTC,CASSQGHRGPEQYF
TRBJ2-3,-,TRBV12-1,-,TGTGCCAGCAGAAATCGGACAGGGACCGATACGCAGTATTTT,CASRNRTGTDTQYF
TRBJ1-3,-,TRBV4-2,TRBD1,TGTGCCAGCAGCCAAGTGGAAGGACAGGGTATAGCCATATATTTT,CASSQVEGQGIAIYF
TRBJ2-7,-,TRBV28,-,TGTGCCAGCAGTTTAGGGGGGATTTCCGAGGGGGAGCAGTACTTC,CASSLGGISEGEQYF
TRBJ2-7,-,TRBV27,TRBD2,TGTGCCAGCAGACTAGCGGGGGGAAACGAGCAGTACTTC,CASRLAGGNEQYF
TRBJ1-2,-,TRBV28,-,TGTGCCAGCAGTAACTCTCCTAACTATGGCTACACCTTC,CASSNSPNYGYTF
TRBJ2-7,-,TRBV7-3,-,TGTGCCAGCAGCCAGGCCCCGACGGTAGCCTACGAGCAGTACTTC,CASSQAPTVAYEQYF
TRBJ1-2,-,TRBV11-1,-,TGTGCCAGCAGCTTAGGACGGGGAATCTATGGCTACACCTTC,CASSLGRGIYGYTF
TRBJ2-7,-,TRBV27,TRBD2,TGTGCCAGCAGTTTAGCGAGCGGGGGGTACTACGAGCAGTACTTC,CASSLASGGYYEQYF
TRBJ2-1,-,TRBV6-2/TRBV6-3,TRBD2,TGTGCCAGCAGTTACCCTATTCTAGCGGGCTCCTACAATGAGCAGTTCTTC,CASSYPILAGSYNEQFF
TRBJ2-1,once,TRBV12-5,TRBD2,TGTGCTAGTGGTTTGGCCGAGACAGCGAGCGGGGGGTACAATGAGCAGTTCTTC,CASGLAETASGGYNEQFF
TRBJ2-5,-,TRBV28,-,TGTGCCAGCACTCAAGGGGGGGTAAAAGAGACCCAGTACTTC,CASTQGGVKETQYF
TRBJ2-1,-,TRBV7-2,-,TGTGCCAGCAGCCAACAGGGATATGAGCAGTTCTTC,CASSQQGYEQFF
TRBJ2-1,once,TRBV9,-,TGTGCCAGCAGCGTTGGTAACTCTAATGAGCAGTTCTTC,CASSVGNSNEQFF
TRBJ1-4,-,TRBV7-7,TRBD1,TGTGCCAGCAGCAGACGACAGGGTATGGATGAAAAACTGTTTTTT,CASSRRQGMDEKLFF
TRBJ2-6,-,TRBV9,-,TGTGCCAGCTCTACTGGGGCCAACGTCCTGACTTTC,CASSTGANVLTF
TRBJ2-2,-,TRBV7-2,-,TGTGCCAGCAGCTTAGCGGGAGAAGCATCTATCGGGGAGCTGTTTTTT,CASSLAGEASIGELFF
TRBJ2-1,-,TRBV9,-,TGTGCCAGCAGCCCGGACTCGAGAACGTACAATGAGCAGTTCTTC,CASSPDSRTYNEQFF
TRBJ2-7,-,TRBV7-9,TRBD1,TGTGCCAGCAGCCTATTGGGACAGGGGGCCCCAACCTACGAGCAGTACTTC,CASSLLGQGAPTYEQYF
TRBJ2-3,-,TRBV7-3,TRBD2,TGTGCCAGCAGCTTGATCCCTATAGCGGGAGTTAGGGGTCATGGCACAGATACGCAGTATTTT,CASSLIPIAGVRGHGTDTQYF
TRBJ2-7,-,TRBV5-4,TRBD2,TGTGCCAGCAGCCCGGGGGGACTAGCGGGAGGGCGTGGCTACGAGCAGTACTTC,CASSPGGLAGGRGYEQYF
TRBJ2-1,-,TRBV7-9,-,TGTGCCAGCAGCTTGGCGGGGCCTAGGGTTAATGAGCAGTTCTTC,CASSLAGPRVNEQFF
TRBJ2-5,once,TRBV19,TRBD2,TGTGCCAGTAGCCCCCCGGTTGGTGGGGGGGAAGAGACCCAGTACTTC,CASSPPVGGGEETQYF
TRBJ1-2,-,TRBV27,-,TGTGCCAGCAGTGCTGCGGATAGGGGCCATGGCTACACCTTC,CASSAADRGHGYTF
TRBJ2-1,few,TRBV7-2,TRBD2,TGTGCCAGCAGCTTAGTTTTTGCGGGGGGGAATGAGCAGTTCTTC,CASSLVFAGGNEQFF
TRBJ1-2,-,TRBV19,-,TGTGCCAGTAGTATTCTGTTATCCTCTGGCTACACCTTC,CASSILLSSGYTF
TRBJ2-1,-,TRBV7-9,-,TGTGCCAGCAGCCATGGACTTCTCTACAATGAGCAGTTCTTC,CASSHGLLYNEQFF
TRBJ2-2,-,TRBV7-7,-,TGTGCTAGCATACCGGGACACACGAACACCGGGGAGCTGTTTTTT,CASIPGHTNTGELFF
TRBJ2-3,once,TRBV30,-,TGTGCCTATTCGGGGGGCCCAGATACGCAGTATTTT,CAYSGGPDTQYF
TRBJ2-7,-,TRBV6-5,-,TGTGCCAGCAGAACCGGGACAATCGACGAGCAGTACTTC,CASRTGTIDEQYF
TRBJ2-7,-,TRBV9,TRBD1,TGTGCCAGCAGCATGGCAGGGGGCTCCTACGAGCAGTACTTC,CASSMAGGSYEQYF
TRBJ2-1,-,TRBV18,TRBD1,TGTGCCAGCTCACAGACCGGGACAGGGATCTACAATGAGCAGTTCTTC,CASSQTGTGIYNEQFF
TRBJ1-6,-,TRBV7-9,TRBD1,TGTGCCAGCAGCCCAGGACAGGATAATTCACCCCTCCACTTT,CASSPGQDNSPLHF
TRBJ1-3,-,TRBV3-1/TRBV3-2,-,TGTGCCAGCAGCCAATCGGAGGGAAACACCATATATTTT,CASSQSEGNTIYF
TRBJ1-5,-,TRBV4-3,TRBD1,TGCGCCAGCAGCCAAGAGACAGGGACCAATCAGCCCCAGCATTTT,CASSQETGTNQPQHF
TRBJ2-4,-,TRBV27,TRBD2,TGTGCCAGCAGAACAATGACTAGCGGACTAGCCAAAAACATTCAGTACTTC,CASRTMTSGLAKNIQYF
TRBJ2-1,-,TRBV12-5,TRBD2,TGTGCTAGTGGTTATGTAGCGGGAGGGCTCTACAATGAGCAGTTCTTC,CASGYVAGGLYNEQFF
TRBJ1-2,-,TRBV4-3,-,TGCGCCAGCAGCCAGAAAGGGGGTTATGGCTACACCTTC,CASSQKGGYGYTF
TRBJ2-2,-,TRBV7-9,TRBD2,TGTGCCAGCAGCTGGGAGGGTCGGACCGGGGAGCTGTTTTTT,CASSWEGRTGELFF